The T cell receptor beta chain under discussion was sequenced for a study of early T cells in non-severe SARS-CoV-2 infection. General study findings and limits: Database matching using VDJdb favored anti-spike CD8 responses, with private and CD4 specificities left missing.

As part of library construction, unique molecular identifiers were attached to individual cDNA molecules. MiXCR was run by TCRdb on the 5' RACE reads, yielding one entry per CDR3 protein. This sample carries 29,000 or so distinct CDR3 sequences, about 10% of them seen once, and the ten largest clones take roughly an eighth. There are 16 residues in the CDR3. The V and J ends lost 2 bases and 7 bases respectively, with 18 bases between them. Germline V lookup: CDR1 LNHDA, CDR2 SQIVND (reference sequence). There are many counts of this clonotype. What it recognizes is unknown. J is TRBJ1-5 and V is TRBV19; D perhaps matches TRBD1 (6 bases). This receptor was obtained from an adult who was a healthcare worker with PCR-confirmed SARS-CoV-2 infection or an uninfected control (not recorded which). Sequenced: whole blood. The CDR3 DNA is TGTGCCAGTAGTATAAAGACCGGGGGCCTCGACCAGCCCCAGCATTTT. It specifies CASSIKTGGLDQPQHF.